The 2 T cell receptor beta chains reported below all come from one sample, sequenced in a study of T cells after yellow fever vaccination. MiXCR was run by TCRdb on the 5' RACE reads, yielding one entry per CDR3 protein. The data contain roughly 340,000 distinct CDR3 sequences, about 4% of them singletons. The sample was PBMCs, taken 5 days after the yellow fever booster vaccination. The receptors were gathered from a man aged 18 to 30 who received the YFV17D yellow fever vaccine.

In this sample, this clonotype turned up many times. The V call is TRBV28, the J call TRBJ2-5; 8 positions agree with TRBD1. CDR1 and CDR2 (germline): MDHEN, SYDVKM. Germline trimming cut 7 bases from V and 4 bases from J; bases unmatched to any gene: 5. This CDR3 is built from 13 residues. CDR3 protein: CASTDREVETQYF. The CDR3 region has the DNA TGTGCCAGCACGGACAGGGAGGTAGAGACCCAGTACTTC.

This clonotype was seen at least ten times. This rearrangement joins TRBV7-7 to TRBJ2-7, with D perhaps TRBD1 (6 bases). The germline gives CDR1 SSHAT, CDR2 FNYEAQ (reference sequence). V was pared by 5 bases and J by 0 bases, with 11 bases between. The CDR3 covers 14 residues. This CDR3 reads CASSPGVTSYEQYF. CDR3 sequence (DNA): TGTGCCAGCAGCCCAGGGGTCACCTCCTACGAGCAGTACTTC.